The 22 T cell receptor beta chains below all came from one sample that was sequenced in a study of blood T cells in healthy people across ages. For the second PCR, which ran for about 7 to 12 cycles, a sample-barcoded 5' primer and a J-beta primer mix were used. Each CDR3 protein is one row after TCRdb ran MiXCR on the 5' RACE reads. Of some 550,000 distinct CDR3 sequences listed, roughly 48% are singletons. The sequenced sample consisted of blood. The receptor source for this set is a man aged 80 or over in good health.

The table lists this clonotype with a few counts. The CDR3 sequence is CASSFGQNTQYF. The CDR3 DNA reads TGTGCCAGCAGTTTCGGACAAAATACGCAGTATTTT. This rearrangement joins TRBV28 to TRBJ2-3, with a tentative D call TRBD1 (5 bases). CDR1 and CDR2 (germline): MDHEN, SYDVKM. CDR3 length equals 12 residues. V was trimmed by 3 bases and J by 7 bases, leaving 8 bases between them.

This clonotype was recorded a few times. The CDR3: CSASIRVNYGYTF. As DNA, the CDR3 is TGCAGTGCTAGTATACGGGTTAACTATGGCTACACCTTC. The genes are TRBV20-1 and TRBJ1-2; D is ambiguous. The CDR3 is made up of 13 amino acids. V lost 3 bases and J 1 base, leaving 9 bases between the germline ends. Germline V gene data show CDR1 as DFQATT and CDR2 as SNEGSKA (reference sequence).

The CDR3 coding sequence is TGTGCCAGCAGCTTAGCGGGAGTGGGCCATGAGCAGTTCTTC. It is translated as CASSLAGVGHEQFF. The V and J genes are TRBV11-2 and TRBJ2-1; a possible D gene is TRBD2 (6 bases). The CDR3 has 14 residues. Germline V gene sequence: CDR1 SGHAT, CDR2 FQNNGV. Trimming removed 1 base from V and 8 bases from J, with 12 bases in between.

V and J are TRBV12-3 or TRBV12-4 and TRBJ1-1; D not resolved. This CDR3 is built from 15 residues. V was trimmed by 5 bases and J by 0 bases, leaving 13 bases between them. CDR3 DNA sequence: TGTGCCAGCAGTCCTTTAGGCGTAATGAACACTGAAGCTTTCTTT. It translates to CASSPLGVMNTEAFF.

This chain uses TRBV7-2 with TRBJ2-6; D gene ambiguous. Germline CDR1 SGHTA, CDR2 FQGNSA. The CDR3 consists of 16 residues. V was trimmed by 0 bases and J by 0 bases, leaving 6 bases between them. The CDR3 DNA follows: TGTGCCAGCAGCTTAGCAGTTGTCTCTGGGGCCAACGTCCTGACTTTC. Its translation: CASSLAVVSGANVLTF.

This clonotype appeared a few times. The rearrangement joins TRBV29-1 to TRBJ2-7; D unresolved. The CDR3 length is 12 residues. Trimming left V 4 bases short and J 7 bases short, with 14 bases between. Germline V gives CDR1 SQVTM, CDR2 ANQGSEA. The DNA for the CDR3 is TGCAGCGTTGCCGAGGTGGCGCGGGAGCAGTACTTC. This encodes CSVAEVAREQYF.

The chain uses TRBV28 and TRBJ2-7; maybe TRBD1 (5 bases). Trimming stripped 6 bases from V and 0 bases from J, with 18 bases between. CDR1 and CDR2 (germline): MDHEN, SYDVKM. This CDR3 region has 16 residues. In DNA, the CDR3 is TGTGCCAGCAGCTACGACCGATACAGGAGCTCCTACGAGCAGTACTTC. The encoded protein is CASSYDRYRSSYEQYF.

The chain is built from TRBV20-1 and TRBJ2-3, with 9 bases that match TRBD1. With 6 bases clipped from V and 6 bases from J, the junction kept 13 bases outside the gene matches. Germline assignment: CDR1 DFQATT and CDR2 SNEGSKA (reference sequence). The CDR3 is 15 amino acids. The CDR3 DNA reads TGCAGTGCGCGGGACAGGGTCACAACAGGGGATACGCAGTATTTT. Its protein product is CSARDRVTTGDTQYF.

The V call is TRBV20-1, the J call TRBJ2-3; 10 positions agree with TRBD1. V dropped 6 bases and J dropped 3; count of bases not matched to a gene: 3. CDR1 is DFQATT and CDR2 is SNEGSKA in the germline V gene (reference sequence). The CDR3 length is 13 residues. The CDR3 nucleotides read TGCAGTGCAAGGACAGGGGGAACAGATACGCAGTATTTT. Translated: CSARTGGTDTQYF.

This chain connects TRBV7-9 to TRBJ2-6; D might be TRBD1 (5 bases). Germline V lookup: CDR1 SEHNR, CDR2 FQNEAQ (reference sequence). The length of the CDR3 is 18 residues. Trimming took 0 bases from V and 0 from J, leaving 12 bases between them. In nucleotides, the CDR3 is TGTGCCAGCAGCTTAGCGGGTCAGGGAAACTCTGGGGCCAACGTCCTGACTTTC. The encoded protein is CASSLAGQGNSGANVLTF.

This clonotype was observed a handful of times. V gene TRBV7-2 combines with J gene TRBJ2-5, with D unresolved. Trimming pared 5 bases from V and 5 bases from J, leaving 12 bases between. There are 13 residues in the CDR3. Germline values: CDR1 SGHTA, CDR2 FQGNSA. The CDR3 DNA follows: TGTGCCAGCAGCCCCTTCACACGGGAGACCCAGTACTTC. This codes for CASSPFTRETQYF.

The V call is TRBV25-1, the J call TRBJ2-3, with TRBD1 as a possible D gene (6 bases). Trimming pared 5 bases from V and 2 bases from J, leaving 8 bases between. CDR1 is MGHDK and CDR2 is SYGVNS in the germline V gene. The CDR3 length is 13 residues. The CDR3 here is CASSWDNTDTQYF. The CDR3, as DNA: TGTGCCAGCAGTTGGGACAACACAGATACGCAGTATTTT. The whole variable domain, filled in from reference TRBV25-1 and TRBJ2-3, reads EADIYQTPRYLVIGTGKKITLECSQTMGHDKMYWYQQDPGMELHLIHYSYGVNSTEKGDLSSESTVSRIRTEHFPLTLESARPSHTSQYLCASSWDNTDTQYFGPGTRLTVL.

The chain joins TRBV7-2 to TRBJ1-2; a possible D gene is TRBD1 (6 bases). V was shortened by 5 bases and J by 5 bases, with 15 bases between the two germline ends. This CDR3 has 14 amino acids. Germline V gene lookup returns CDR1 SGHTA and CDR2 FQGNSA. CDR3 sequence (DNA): TGTGCCAGCAGCCCCGGTAGTCAGGGGTATGGCTACACCTTC. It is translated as CASSPGSQGYGYTF.

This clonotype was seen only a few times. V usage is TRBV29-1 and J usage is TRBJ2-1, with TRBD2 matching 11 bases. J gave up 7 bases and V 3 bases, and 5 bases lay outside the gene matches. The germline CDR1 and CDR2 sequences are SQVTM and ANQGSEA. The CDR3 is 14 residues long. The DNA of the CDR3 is TGCAGCGTTGATATAACTAGCGGGAGTAATGAGCAGTTCTTC. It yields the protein CSVDITSGSNEQFF.

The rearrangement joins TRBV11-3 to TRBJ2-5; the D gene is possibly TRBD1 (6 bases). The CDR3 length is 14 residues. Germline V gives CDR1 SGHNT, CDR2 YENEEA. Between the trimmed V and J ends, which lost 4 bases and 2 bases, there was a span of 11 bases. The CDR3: CASSCGTIQETQYF. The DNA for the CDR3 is TGTGCCAGCAGCTGTGGGACAATTCAAGAGACCCAGTACTTC.

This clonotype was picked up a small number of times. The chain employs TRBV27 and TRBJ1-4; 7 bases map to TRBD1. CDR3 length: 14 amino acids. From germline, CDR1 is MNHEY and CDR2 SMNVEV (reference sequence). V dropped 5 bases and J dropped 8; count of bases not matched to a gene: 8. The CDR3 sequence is CASSLLQTGEKLFF. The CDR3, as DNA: TGTGCCAGCAGTCTTCTCCAGACAGGGGAAAAACTGTTTTTT. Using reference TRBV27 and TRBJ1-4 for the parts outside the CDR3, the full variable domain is EAQVTQNPRYLITVTGKKLTVTCSQNMNHEYMSWYRQDPGLGLRQIYYSMNVEVTDKGDVPEGYKVSRKEKRNFPLILESPSPNQTSLYFCASSLLQTGEKLFFGSGTQLSVL.

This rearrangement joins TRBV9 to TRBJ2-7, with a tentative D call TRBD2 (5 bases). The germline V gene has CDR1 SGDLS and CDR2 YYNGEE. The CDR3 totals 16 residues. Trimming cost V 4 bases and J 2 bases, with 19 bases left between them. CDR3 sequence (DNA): TGTGCCAGCAGCCGCTCCGTGGCTAGCCTAGCCTACGAGCAGTACTTC. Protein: CASSRSVASLAYEQYF.

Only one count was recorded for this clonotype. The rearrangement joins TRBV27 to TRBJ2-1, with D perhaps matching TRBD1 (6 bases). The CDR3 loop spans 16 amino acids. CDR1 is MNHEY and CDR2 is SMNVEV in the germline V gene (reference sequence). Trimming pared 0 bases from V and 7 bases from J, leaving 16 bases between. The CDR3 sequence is CASSLSVRDKANEQFF. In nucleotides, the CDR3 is TGTGCCAGCAGTTTATCCGTTCGGGACAAGGCGAATGAGCAGTTCTTC.

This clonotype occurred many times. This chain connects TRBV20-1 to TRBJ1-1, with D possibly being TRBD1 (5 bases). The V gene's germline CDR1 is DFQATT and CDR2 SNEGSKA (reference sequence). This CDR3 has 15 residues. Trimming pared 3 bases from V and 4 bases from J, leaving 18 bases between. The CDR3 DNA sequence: TGCAGTGCTAGTGGGGCCATGGCTGTGGGCACTGAAGCTTTCTTT. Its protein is CSASGAMAVGTEAFF.

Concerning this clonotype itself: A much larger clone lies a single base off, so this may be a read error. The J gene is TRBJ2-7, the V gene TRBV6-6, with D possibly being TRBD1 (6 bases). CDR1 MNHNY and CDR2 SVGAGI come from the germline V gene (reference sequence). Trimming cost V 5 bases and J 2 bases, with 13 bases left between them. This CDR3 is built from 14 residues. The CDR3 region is CASSDGTGPYEQYF. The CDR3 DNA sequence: TGTGCCAGCAGTGACGGAACAGGGCCCTACGAGCAGTACTTC.

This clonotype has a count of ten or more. The CDR3, as DNA: TGTGCCAGCAGCCACAGGGGGGCCAAAAACATTCAGTACTTC. Its protein is CASSHRGAKNIQYF. This sequence joins TRBV6-5 and TRBJ2-4; 8 nucleotides line up with TRBD1. The CDR3 has 14 residues. Unmatched junction bases numbered 2, after V lost 6 bases and J lost 1 base. In germline, CDR1 is MNHEY, CDR2 SVGAGI.

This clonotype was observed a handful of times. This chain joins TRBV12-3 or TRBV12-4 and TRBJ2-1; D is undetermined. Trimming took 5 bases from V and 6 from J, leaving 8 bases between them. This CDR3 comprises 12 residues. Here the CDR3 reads CASSLVVNEQFF. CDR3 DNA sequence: TGTGCCAGCAGTCTAGTGGTCAATGAGCAGTTCTTC.